This T cell receptor beta chain is drawn from a study of T-cell reconstitution after alpha-beta-depleted transplantation in children. This clonotype appeared many times. Trimming removed 7 bases from V and 2 bases from J, with 6 bases in between. There are 11 residues in the CDR3. Germline V gene lookup returns CDR1 MNHEY and CDR2 SMNVEV (reference sequence). As it was prepared, the TCRbeta library received unique molecular identifiers. One entry per CDR3 protein, called by TCRdb with MiXCR from the PCR reads. Altogether 150,000 to 250,000 distinct CDR3 sequences are present, 13% to 15% being singletons, with the ten largest covering roughly an eighth.

This specimen was PBMCs from the stem cell graft donor, taken from the stem cell graft. The chain has TRBV27 and TRBJ2-7; D not certain. The clonotype comes from a human donor who donated a stem cell graft to a child with acute lymphoblastic leukemia. This CDR3 reads CASTPAYEQYF. CDR3 in DNA: TGTGCCAGCACCCCCGCCTACGAGCAGTACTTC.